The entry below gives a single T cell receptor beta chain sequence along with its context. Its antigen is still unknown. Per-nucleotide qualities are absent, and no much larger clonotype sits a single base away. The sample belongs to a study of CD8+ T cells in alopecia areata (dated by TCRdb to the late 2010s). Regarding the complete study: Treated patients were enrolled in an open-label pilot trial of oral tofacitinib, 5 to 10 mg twice daily, for moderate-to-severe alopecia areata. Patients stayed on tofacitinib for 6 to 18 months and then had 6 months of follow-up off drug so that delayed response and recurrence could be assessed. For the treated patients, the SALT score, which quantifies what percentage of scalp surface area is affected, served as the measure of disease severity. In both human patients and the C3H/HeJ mouse model, the study applied high-throughput TCRbeta sequencing to look at T cell clonal expansion in alopecia areata. Human TCRbeta sequencing covered scalp tissue and sorted CD4+ and CD8+ peripheral blood T cells from patchy and totalis/universalis alopecia areata patients and healthy controls. Biopsies were taken from tofacitinib-treated patients at baseline and at 4 and 24 weeks of treatment, and a later scalp biopsy was taken in several of the tofacitinib-treated patients. Scalp clonality was compared across normal scalp (n=4), patchy alopecia areata scalp (n=8), and alopecia totalis/universalis scalp (n=8). The RNA source kit depended on sample type: the PAXgene miRNA kit for fixed scalp, the miRNeasy kit for PBMCs, and the RNeasy kit for mouse skin. Amplification of TCRbeta CDR3 regions was done by immunoSEQ multiplex PCR using 35 Vbeta forward primers and 13 Jbeta reverse primers. Results and caveats for the whole study, not just this receptor: Resident alphabeta T cells in normal human skin are also sequenced, complicating scalp TCR repertoire analysis, unlike mouse skin dominated by gammadelta T cells. During tofacitinib treatment, many expanded lesional clones stuck around in both scalp and blood, and this persistence may partly explain why relapse happens after treatment is stopped. Tofacitinib significantly decreased scalp clonality and the number of expanded CD8+ clones among the top 100 scalp clones. Because the treated cohort was small and had only one nonresponder, larger studies are needed to examine links between baseline CD8+ expansion and response. Compared with normal scalp, lesional scalp, particularly in alopecia totalis/universalis, had higher clonality and more expanded CD8+ clones, which suggests antigenic drive. Shared TCR sequences between patients were less evident than in mice, which may be partly attributable to HLA diversity in the patient population.

Interpreted using the paper, the time point label stands for: about 4 weeks on oral tofacitinib. This sample's treatment or condition label indicates: oral pan-JAK inhibitor, 5-10 mg twice daily. From alopecia areata patients, peripheral blood was collected along with lesional scalp punch biopsies. PBMCs were separated by density centrifugation and stained for CD3, CD4 and CD8, after which CD4+ and CD8+ T cells were sorted on a FACSAria. Taken from cysteine to phenylalanine, the CDR3 has 15 residues. The only DNA kept is the CDR3, 45 bases in frame from the first base. V is pared back by 2 bases and J by 1 base, with 10 bases lying between the germline termini. The germline V gene supplies CDR1 SGHDT and CDR2 YYEEEE. Libraries were made using the immunoSEQ multiplex PCR assay. RNA was extracted from all samples and reverse transcribed into cDNA as template for TCR sequencing. SuperScript III was used for first-strand cDNA synthesis, primed with a 2:1 mix of oligo-dT and random hexamers. A synthetic immune receptor repertoire was used to assess amplification bias, and residual bias was removed computationally. In the source study's methods: After raw reads were preprocessed to remove errors, the CDR3 was defined following IMGT conventions as running from the conserved cysteine to phenylalanine. Clonality was computed as 1 minus the Shannon entropy, with the entropy normalized by log2 of the number of productive unique TCRs. Whether each scalp clone was CD4 or CD8 was inferred by checking scalp TCRbeta sequences against the CD4 and CD8 repertoires from sorted blood. TCRdb re-hosts the immuneACCESS table, in-frame sequences only. Its copies lack some clones; in the studies checked, an unresolved V gene accounts for under half of them, and the cause for the rest is not known. V, J and clone size are those of that table, while D and trimming were read from the DNA. For this sample the table gives some 130,000 clones, of which 50% to 65% were detected only once. 15% of the sample lies in the top ten.

The V and J segments used are TRBV5-6 and TRBJ1-5, with no confident D gene call. This clonotype was obtained from a human donor with alopecia areata. The specimen was CD8+ T cells sorted from blood, collected at week 4, from a patient treated with tofacitinib. The DNA reads TGTGCCAGCAGCTTAGGGCAGGTGAGCAATCAGCCCCAGCATTTT. Protein translation: CASSLGQVSNQPQHF.